The TCR beta chain described here comes from a study of blood T cell repertoires in COVID-19. As regards this clone: Other DNA sequences in the sample encode the same CDR3.

Repertoires were generated with immunoSEQ multiplex PCR, while TCRdb's copy carries only in-frame clones and drops some. The sample has approximately 100,000 clones; around 90% are singletons. V lost 0 bases and J lost 4, with 7 bases in between. The CDR3 has 13 residues. Germline-derived CDR1 and CDR2 are GTSNPN and SVGIG (reference sequence). The sequence came from a human donor in a cohort sampled during active COVID-19. The chain carries TRBV30 and TRBJ1-5; unclear D gene. The sample was peripheral blood. The CDR3 DNA reads TGTGCCTGGAGTGTCCGGGAAAATCAGCCCCAGCATTTT. This encodes CAWSVRENQPQHF.